The 29 T cell receptor beta chains given below trace back to one sample, sequenced in a study of T cell responses to AZD1222 COVID-19 vaccine. Using immunoSEQ multiplex PCR, the repertoire was profiled, and TCRdb retains in-frame clones only, with some absent. The table includes under 110,000 clones, less than 95% detected once. The starting material was peripheral blood, obtained on day 0 of AZD1222 vaccination. These receptors were obtained from an adult in good health.

The chain recombines TRBV28 with TRBJ1-3, with TRBD1 as a possible D gene (5 bases). The V end lost 6 bases, the J end lost 8 bases, and 8 bases lay between the germline ends. Germline assignment: CDR1 MDHEN and CDR2 SYDVKM. CDR3 length: 11 amino acids. CDR3 in DNA: TGTGCCAGCAGAGGGGAAGACACCATATATTTT. Protein product: CASRGEDTIYF.

This clone appeared a few times. V gene TRBV6-5 combines with J gene TRBJ1-2, with D unclear. Trimming stripped 6 bases from V and 4 bases from J, with 12 bases between. The CDR3 contains 13 residues. Germline values: CDR1 MNHEY, CDR2 SVGAGI. CDR3 in amino acids: CASSTLPFYGYTF. The CDR3 coding sequence is TGTGCCAGCAGCACACTACCCTTCTATGGCTACACCTTC.

In nucleotides, the CDR3 is TGTGCCAGCTCACCACGATTGGGTAGCACCGGGGAGCTGTTTTTT. This gives the protein CASSPRLGSTGELFF. This chain connects TRBV18 to TRBJ2-2; D unresolved. The CDR3 sequence is 15 residues long. Germline loops: CDR1 KGHSH, CDR2 LQKENI. Trimming left V 1 base short and J 4 bases short, with 10 bases between.

The chain uses TRBV30 and TRBJ2-1; 9 positions match TRBD1. CDR1 GTSNPN and CDR2 SVGIG come from the germline V gene (reference sequence). Trimming at V came to 2 bases and at J to 6 bases, leaving 8 bases not matched to a gene. The CDR3 sequence is 15 residues long. CDR3 in amino acids: CAWSLSGQGVNEQFF. In nucleotides, the CDR3 is TGTGCCTGGAGTTTATCGGGACAGGGTGTCAATGAGCAGTTCTTC.

The chain couples TRBV18 to TRBJ1-2; D is possibly TRBD1 (6 bases). This CDR3 is 16 amino acids long. From germline, CDR1 is KGHSH and CDR2 LQKENI. The germline V and J ends were trimmed by 3 bases and 8 bases, with 22 bases remaining between them. CDR3 amino acids: CASSPGRGSPFIGYTF. CDR3 nucleotides: TGTGCCAGCTCACCGGGCAGGGGATCCCCTTTTATCGGCTACACCTTC.

The chain employs TRBV10-3 and TRBJ2-7; D remains ambiguous. The end of the DNA fits TRBJ2-5 better, so the J call may be wrong. Germline loops: CDR1 ENHRY, CDR2 SYGVKD. This CDR3 is 13 amino acids long. CDR3 residues: CAISKGEQETQYF. CDR3 nucleotides: TGTGCCATCAGCAAGGGCGAACAAGAGACCCAGTACTTC.

The V call is TRBV5-1, the J call TRBJ1-1; a possible D gene is TRBD1 (6 bases). The germline V and J ends were trimmed by 2 bases and 2 bases, with 10 bases remaining between them. Germline V gene sequence: CDR1 SGHRS, CDR2 YFSETQ. CDR3 size: 14 residues. The CDR3 DNA reads as TGCGCCAGCAGCTTCCAACAGGGAAACACTGAAGCTTTCTTT. Amino acid sequence: CASSFQQGNTEAFF. The variable domain in full, with the rest retrieved from reference TRBV5-1 and TRBJ1-1, is KAGVTQTPRYLIKTRGQQVTLSCSPISGHRSVSWYQQTPGQGLQFLFEYFSETQRNKGNFPGRFSGRQFSNSRSEMNVSTLELGDSALYLCASSFQQGNTEAFFGQGTRLTVV.

The rearrangement links TRBV27 to TRBJ2-3; 13 bases align to TRBD2. The CDR3 sequence is 17 residues long. V was pared by 5 bases and J by 0 bases, with 5 bases of the junction left unmatched. The germline CDR1 and CDR2 sequences are MNHEY and SMNVEV (reference sequence). CDR3: CASSMTSGGPSTDTQYF. The CDR3 DNA follows: TGTGCCAGCAGTATGACTAGCGGGGGGCCTAGCACAGATACGCAGTATTTT.

The genes are TRBV28 and TRBJ2-1, with TRBD1 identical over 10 bases. This CDR3 has 19 residues. Losses at the gene ends were 4 bases for V and 8 bases for J; bases not matched to a gene: 20. Germline CDR1 reads MDHEN; CDR2 reads SYDVKM. The CDR3 loop reads CASSYDRGLVGGFRYEQFF. CDR3 in DNA: TGTGCCAGCAGTTATGACAGGGGGCTAGTAGGTGGTTTTCGATATGAGCAGTTCTTC.

The V and J genes are TRBV7-2 and TRBJ2-1; D perhaps matches TRBD2 (5 bases). The CDR3 has 16 residues. Germline lookup yields CDR1 SGHTA and CDR2 FQGNSA. The germline V and J ends were trimmed by 1 base and 8 bases, with 18 bases remaining between them. In DNA form, the CDR3 reads TGTGCCAGCAGCTTAGTATTTTCGCCTAGCTCCTATGAGCAGTTCTTC. Translation gives CASSLVFSPSSYEQFF.

The V call is TRBV30, the J call TRBJ2-2, with D unresolved. V dropped 2 bases and J dropped 1 base, with 8 bases sitting between them. The CDR3 is 14 residues long. Germline CDR1 GTSNPN, CDR2 SVGIG (reference sequence). The CDR3 loop reads CAWSFGENTGELFF. Written as DNA, the CDR3 is TGTGCCTGGAGTTTTGGCGAGAACACCGGGGAGCTGTTTTTT.

This chain links TRBV11-2 with TRBJ1-1; 7 nucleotides align to TRBD1. The germline gives CDR1 SGHAT, CDR2 FQNNGV. The V and J ends lost 1 base and 0 bases, in that order; junction bases with no gene match: 8. CDR3 size: 17 residues. In DNA form, the CDR3 reads TGTGCCAGCAGCTTAGCCGGGATGACAGGGATGAACACTGAAGCTTTCTTT. The encoded protein is CASSLAGMTGMNTEAFF.

This chain connects TRBV5-8 to TRBJ2-3; D unresolved. From germline, CDR1 is SGHTS and CDR2 YDEGEE. This CDR3 has 15 residues. V shed 4 bases and J shed 1 base, with 13 bases lying between them. The CDR3: CASSPSLKRTDTQYF. Written as DNA, the CDR3 is TGTGCCAGCAGCCCATCGCTTAAGCGCACAGATACGCAGTATTTT.

CDR3 residues: CASSEEGRLTGELFF. CDR3 DNA sequence: TGTGCCAGCAGTGAAGAGGGTAGGCTGACCGGGGAGCTGTTTTTT. V is TRBV2 and J is TRBJ2-2, with D unclear. Germline CDR1 and CDR2: SNHLY and FYNNEI. The V end lost 1 base, the J end lost 5 bases, and 11 bases lay between the germline ends. The CDR3 runs 15 residues.

The chain has TRBV3-1 (or the pseudogene TRBV3-2) and TRBJ2-6, with unresolved D. Germline assignment: CDR1 LGHDT and CDR2 YNNKEL (reference sequence). Deletions cut 5 bases from V and 1 base from J, with 6 bases between. The CDR3 totals 14 residues. The CDR3 nucleotides read TGTGCCAGCAGCGGACGTTCTGGGGCCAACGTCCTGACTTTC. Protein product: CASSGRSGANVLTF.

This clone was found a few times. The chain links TRBV5-5 to TRBJ2-5, with a weak D call TRBD1 (5 bases). The CDR3 spans 14 residues. The V gene's germline CDR1 is SGHKS and CDR2 YYEKEE (reference sequence). V lost 0 bases, J lost 4 bases, and 10 bases lay in between. CDR3: CASSLGQGIETQYF. CDR3 bases: TGTGCCAGCAGCTTGGGCCAGGGTATAGAGACCCAGTACTTC.

The chain combines TRBV19 with TRBJ2-6, with D perhaps TRBD1 (5 bases). The CDR3 has 16 residues. The germline CDR1 and CDR2 sequences are LNHDA and SQIVND (reference sequence). Trimming took 5 bases from V and 0 from J, leaving 11 bases between them. The CDR3 DNA is TGTGCCAGTAGTTGGGGCCACCACTCTGGGGCCAACGTCCTGACTTTC. As protein: CASSWGHHSGANVLTF.

The chain recombines TRBV7-8 with TRBJ1-5; D possibly corresponds to TRBD1 (5 bases). CDR1 SGHVS and CDR2 FQNEAQ come from the germline V gene. V was clipped by 1 base and J by 7 bases, with 11 bases between them. The CDR3 totals 14 residues. CDR3 region: CASSLGWGGQPQHF. CDR3 coding DNA: TGTGCCAGCAGCTTAGGCTGGGGGGGACAGCCCCAGCATTTT.

The chain links TRBV18 to TRBJ1-5, with D tentatively TRBD1 (5 bases). This CDR3 is 15 amino acids long. V lost 5 bases and J 0 bases, leaving 11 bases between the germline ends. The germline V gene encodes CDR1 KGHSH and CDR2 LQKENI. The CDR3 sequence: CASSAGQYSNQPQHF. The DNA for the CDR3 is TGTGCCAGCTCAGCCGGACAATATAGCAATCAGCCCCAGCATTTT.

This sequence joins TRBV7-2 and TRBJ1-1; 7 bases agree with TRBD1. This CDR3 region has 15 residues. Germline values: CDR1 SGHTA, CDR2 FQGNSA. With 0 bases clipped from V and 7 bases from J, the junction kept 8 bases outside the gene matches. The CDR3 coding sequence is TGTGCCAGCAGCTTAGCTGACACAGGGGCGAATGAAGCTTTCTTT. This encodes CASSLADTGANEAFF.

This chain connects TRBV19 to TRBJ1-3; D gene ambiguous. This CDR3 has 14 amino acids. Germline assignment: CDR1 LNHDA and CDR2 SQIVND (reference sequence). Trimming took 7 bases from V and 14 from J, leaving 24 bases between them. The CDR3 DNA reads TGTGCCAGTATTTCAGCGTCCTCTTTTGCGGGATTATATTTT. Encoded protein: CASISASSFAGLYF.

V and J are TRBV19 and TRBJ2-5; D perhaps matches TRBD1 (5 bases). The CDR3 has 15 residues. Trimming left V 3 bases short and J 2 bases short, with 13 bases between. CDR1 is LNHDA and CDR2 is SQIVND in the germline V gene (reference sequence). The DNA for the CDR3 is TGTGCCAGTAGTATTGGGCAGGGCCCTCAAGAGACCCAGTACTTC. Its translation: CASSIGQGPQETQYF.

The gene calls are TRBV16 and TRBJ1-6; 7 bases align to TRBD1. CDR1 and CDR2 from the germline V gene are KGHSY and FQNENV. The CDR3 loop spans 15 amino acids. Germline trimming cut 1 base from V and 7 bases from J; bases unmatched to any gene: 4. In DNA, the CDR3 is TGTGCCAGCAGCCAATTGTGGGACAGCAATTCACCCCTCCACTTT. Protein: CASSQLWDSNSPLHF. The full variable domain, with the rest looked up from reference TRBV16 and TRBJ1-6, is GEEVAQTPKHLVRGEGQKAKLYCAPIKGHSYVFWYQQVLKNEFKFLISFQNENVFDETGMPKERFSAKCLPNSPCSLEIQATKLEDSAVYFCASSQLWDSNSPLHFGNGTRLTVT.

The chain links TRBV5-1 to TRBJ1-2; maybe TRBD1 (6 bases). Per germline, CDR1 SGHRS and CDR2 YFSETQ. The CDR3 contains 13 residues. Trimming took off 4 bases at V and 4 bases at J, with 11 bases between the two ends. This CDR3 reads CASSVTGPYGYTF. CDR3 DNA sequence: TGCGCCAGCAGCGTTACAGGGCCCTATGGCTACACCTTC.

This chain links TRBV10-2 with TRBJ2-7; D unresolved. V lost 5 bases to trimming and J lost 4 bases, with 12 bases between them. CDR3 length: 13 amino acids. The germline V gene has CDR1 WSHSY and CDR2 SAAADI. DNA of the CDR3: TGCGCCAGCAGTCCAGGACGGGCATACGAGCAGTACTTC. Its translation: CASSPGRAYEQYF.

Concerning this clone itself: Additional DNA sequences in this sample encode the identical CDR3. The rearrangement links TRBV5-1 to TRBJ1-1, with a weak D call TRBD1 (5 bases). The CDR3 contains 14 residues. V was pared by 2 bases and J by 3 bases, with 11 bases between. Germline V gene sequence: CDR1 SGHRS, CDR2 YFSETQ. In DNA, the CDR3 is TGCGCCAGCAGCTTCCAGGGCACGGACACTGAAGCTTTCTTT. Translation: CASSFQGTDTEAFF.

The gene calls are TRBV5-1 and TRBJ2-1; D is uncertain. Trimming took off 5 bases at V and 8 bases at J, with 11 bases between the two ends. Germline V lookup: CDR1 SGHRS, CDR2 YFSETQ. This CDR3 spans 12 amino acids. CDR3 DNA: TGCGCCAGCAGTTCTGGATGGGATGAGCAGTTCTTC. Protein product: CASSSGWDEQFF.

The rearrangement links TRBV14 to TRBJ2-1; the D gene could be TRBD1 or TRBD2 (5 bases each). Germline V gives CDR1 SGHDN, CDR2 FVKESK. V lost 4 bases, J lost 5 bases, and 18 bases lay in between. The CDR3 covers 16 residues. The CDR3 region is CASSLRRGLRNNEQFF. In nucleotides, the CDR3 is TGTGCCAGCAGCCTCCGACGGGGCCTAAGGAACAATGAGCAGTTCTTC. The full variable domain, with the rest looked up from reference TRBV14 and TRBJ2-1, is EAGVTQFPSHSVIEKGQTVTLRCDPISGHDNLYWYRRVMGKEIKFLLHFVKESKQDESGMPNNRFLAERTGGTYSTLKVQPAELEDSGVYFCASSLRRGLRNNEQFFGPGTRLTVL.

CDR3 protein: CASSHGQGPYTEAFF. CDR3 in DNA: TGTGCCAGCAGTCATGGACAGGGCCCGTACACTGAAGCTTTCTTT. V and J are TRBV6-5 and TRBJ1-1; 8 nucleotides align to TRBD1. Germline assignment: CDR1 MNHEY and CDR2 SVGAGI. CDR3 size: 15 residues. V was clipped by 5 bases and J by 3 bases; unmatched bases: 8.